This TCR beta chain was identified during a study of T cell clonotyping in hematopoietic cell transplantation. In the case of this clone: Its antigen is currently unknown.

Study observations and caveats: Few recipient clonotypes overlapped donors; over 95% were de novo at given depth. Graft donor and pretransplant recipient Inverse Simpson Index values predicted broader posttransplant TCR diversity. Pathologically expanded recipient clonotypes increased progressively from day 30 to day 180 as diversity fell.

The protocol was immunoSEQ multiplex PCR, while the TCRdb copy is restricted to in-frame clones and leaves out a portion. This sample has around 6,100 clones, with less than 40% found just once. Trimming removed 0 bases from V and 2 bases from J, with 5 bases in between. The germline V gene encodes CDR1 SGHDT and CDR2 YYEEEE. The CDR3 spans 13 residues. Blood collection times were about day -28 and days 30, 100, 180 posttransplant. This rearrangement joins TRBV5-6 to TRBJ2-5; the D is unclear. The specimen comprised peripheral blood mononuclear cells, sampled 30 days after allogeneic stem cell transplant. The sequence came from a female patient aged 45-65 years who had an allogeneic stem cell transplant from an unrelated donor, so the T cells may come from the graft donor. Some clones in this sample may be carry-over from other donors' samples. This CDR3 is CASSLVTQETQYF. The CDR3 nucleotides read TGTGCCAGCAGCTTGGTGACACAAGAGACCCAGTACTTC.